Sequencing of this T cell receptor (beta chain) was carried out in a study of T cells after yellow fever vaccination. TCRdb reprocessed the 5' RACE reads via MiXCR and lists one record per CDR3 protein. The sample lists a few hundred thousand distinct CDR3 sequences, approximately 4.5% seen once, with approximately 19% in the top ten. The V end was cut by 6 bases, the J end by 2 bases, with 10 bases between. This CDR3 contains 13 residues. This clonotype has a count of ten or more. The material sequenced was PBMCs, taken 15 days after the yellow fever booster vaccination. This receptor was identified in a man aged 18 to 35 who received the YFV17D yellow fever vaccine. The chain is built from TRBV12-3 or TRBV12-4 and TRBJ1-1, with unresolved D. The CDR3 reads CASRRGSNTEAFF. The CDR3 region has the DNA TGTGCCAGCAGGCGCGGCTCCAACACTGAAGCTTTCTTT.